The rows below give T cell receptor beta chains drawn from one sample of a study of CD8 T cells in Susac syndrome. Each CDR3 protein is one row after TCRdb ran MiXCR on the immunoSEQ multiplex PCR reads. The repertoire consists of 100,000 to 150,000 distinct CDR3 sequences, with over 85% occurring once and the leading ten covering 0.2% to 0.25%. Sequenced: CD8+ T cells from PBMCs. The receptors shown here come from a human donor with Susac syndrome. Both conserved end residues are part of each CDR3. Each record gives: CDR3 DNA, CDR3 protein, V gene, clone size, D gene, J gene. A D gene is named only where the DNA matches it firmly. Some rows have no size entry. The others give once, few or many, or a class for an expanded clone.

CDR3 DNA: TGTGCCAGTAGTATGACAGGGGTCGAGCAGTTCTTC
CDR3 protein: CASSMTGVEQFF
V gene: TRBV19
clone size: NA
D gene: TRBD1
J gene: TRBJ2-1

CDR3 DNA: TGTGCCAGCAGCTGGGGACAGGGCAAGTTCTTC
CDR3 protein: CASSWGQGKFF
V gene: TRBV5-6
clone size: NA
D gene: TRBD1
J gene: TRBJ2-1

CDR3 DNA: TGTGCCAGCAGCCAAGAACCTAGCGGGGGCTACAATGAGCAGTTCTTC
CDR3 protein: CASSQEPSGGYNEQFF
V gene: TRBV4-2
clone size: once
D gene: TRBD2
J gene: TRBJ2-1

CDR3 DNA: TGTGCCAGCAGGGGCCTTCAAGAGACCCAGTACTTC
CDR3 protein: CASRGLQETQYF
V gene: TRBV2
clone size: NA
D gene: NA
J gene: TRBJ2-5

CDR3 DNA: TGTGCCAGCAGCCAAGGAAGGTGGGGGGCGAACACTGAAGCTTTCTTT
CDR3 protein: CASSQGRWGANTEAFF
V gene: TRBV14
clone size: NA
D gene: NA
J gene: TRBJ1-1

CDR3 DNA: TGCAGCGTTGAATTCGCTAGCGGGAGGCGAACCGGGGAGCTGTTTTTT
CDR3 protein: CSVEFASGRRTGELFF
V gene: TRBV29-1
clone size: NA
D gene: TRBD2
J gene: TRBJ2-2

CDR3 DNA: TGTGCCAGCAGCCTGGGGGCTAGCGGGGGGGCCCCACAAGAGACCCAGTACTTC
CDR3 protein: CASSLGASGGAPQETQYF
V gene: TRBV2
clone size: NA
D gene: TRBD2
J gene: TRBJ2-5

CDR3 DNA: TGTGCCTGGAGCAGACTAGCCTACAATGAGCAGTTCTTC
CDR3 protein: CAWSRLAYNEQFF
V gene: TRBV30
clone size: NA
D gene: NA
J gene: TRBJ2-1

CDR3 DNA: TGTGCCAGCAGGCCAATTTCTGTCAATCAGCCCCAGCATTTT
CDR3 protein: CASRPISVNQPQHF
V gene: TRBV27
clone size: NA
D gene: NA
J gene: TRBJ1-5

CDR3 DNA: TGTGCCAGCAGCACCGCTAGCGGGAGCTACAATGAGCAGTTCTTC
CDR3 protein: CASSTASGSYNEQFF
V gene: TRBV11-2
clone size: NA
D gene: TRBD2
J gene: TRBJ2-1

CDR3 DNA: TGTGCCAGCAGTGAGTACGGGATTGGCACTAATGAAAAACTGTTTTTT
CDR3 protein: CASSEYGIGTNEKLFF
V gene: TRBV2
clone size: NA
D gene: NA
J gene: TRBJ1-4

CDR3 DNA: TGTGCCAGCAGTGTGACGACAGGAGGGGGACTCACAGATACGCAGTATTTT
CDR3 protein: CASSVTTGGGLTDTQYF
V gene: TRBV25-1
clone size: NA
D gene: NA
J gene: TRBJ2-3